Each of the 9 T cell receptor beta chains below was sequenced from the same sample in a study of blood T cell repertoires in COVID-19. Libraries were prepared by immunoSEQ multiplex PCR; TCRdb keeps only in-frame clonotypes and omits some of them. Of around 200,000 clones listed, over 75% are singletons. Sample: PBMCs or T cells enriched from blood (not recorded which). Source of these receptors: a woman aged 40 to 50 with acute COVID-19.

This rearrangement joins TRBV5-1 to TRBJ2-5, with TRBD2 identical over 7 bases. Germline CDR1 is SGHRS and CDR2 is YFSETQ. The CDR3 contains 13 residues. V lost 7 bases, J lost 2 bases, and 5 bases stayed unmatched. The CDR3 DNA reads as TGCGCCAGCCGGCGGGAGTTTCAAGAGACCCAGTACTTC. Its protein is CASRREFQETQYF.

This chain connects TRBV7-2 to TRBJ2-5, with 7 bases aligning to TRBD1. The V and J ends lost 1 base and 5 bases, in that order; junction bases with no gene match: 10. Germline-derived CDR1 and CDR2 are SGHTA and FQGNSA. CDR3 length equals 16 residues. The CDR3 reads CASSLGSPSDRETQYF. CDR3 coding DNA: TGTGCCAGCAGCTTAGGGTCGCCCTCGGACAGGGAGACCCAGTACTTC.

V is TRBV5-1 and J is TRBJ2-7, with 8 bases aligning to TRBD2. The CDR3 length is 14 residues. With V trimmed by 0 bases and J by 6 bases, 5 bases remained unmatched. CDR1 is SGHRS, CDR2 YFSETQ, per germline. The CDR3 sequence is CASSLAPGGSEQYF. The DNA for the CDR3 is TGCGCCAGCAGCTTGGCTCCGGGGGGGAGCGAGCAGTACTTC.

This rearrangement joins TRBV9 to TRBJ2-1; 16 bases are shared with TRBD2. The CDR3 is 18 residues long. The V and J ends lost 2 bases and 6 bases, in that order; junction bases with no gene match: 8. CDR1 is SGDLS and CDR2 is YYNGEE in the germline V gene. The CDR3 DNA reads as TGTGCCAGCAGCGTGGCGGGACTAGCGGGGGGGCCAGGCAATGAGCAGTTCTTC. Protein product: CASSVAGLAGGPGNEQFF.

The chain combines TRBV2 with TRBJ1-1; D is uncertain. The CDR3 length is 13 residues. V dropped 8 bases and J dropped 5 bases, with 15 bases sitting between them. The V gene's germline CDR1 is SNHLY and CDR2 FYNNEI. The CDR3 coding sequence is TGTGCCAGCGCTTCAGGCGAAGTAACTGAAGCTTTCTTT. Amino acid sequence: CASASGEVTEAFF.

This clone was counted a few times. CDR3 nucleotides: TGTGCCAGCAGCTTGGCAGGGCCCGGTCAGCCCCAGCATTTT. Translating gives CASSLAGPGQPQHF. This rearrangement joins TRBV11-2 to TRBJ1-5; possible D gene TRBD1, 5 bases. The CDR3 is 14 amino acids. V was shortened by 3 bases and J by 6 bases, with 12 bases between the two germline ends. Germline CDR1 SGHAT, CDR2 FQNNGV. Variable domain in full (rest from reference TRBV11-2 and TRBJ1-5): EAGVAQSPRYKIIEKRQSVAFWCNPISGHATLYWYQQILGQGPKLLIQFQNNGVVDDSQLPKDRFSAERLKGVDSTLKIQPAKLEDSAVYLCASSLAGPGQPQHFGDGTRLSIL.

The chain recombines TRBV5-1 with TRBJ1-4; a weak D match, TRBD1 (5 bases). Trimming removed 0 bases at V and 5 bases at J, with 5 bases between. CDR1 and CDR2 (germline): SGHRS, YFSETQ. The CDR3 has 13 residues. In nucleotides, the CDR3 is TGCGCCAGCAGCTTGGCAGGGAATGAAAAACTGTTTTTT. The encoded protein is CASSLAGNEKLFF.

V usage is TRBV20-1 and J usage is TRBJ2-3; 12 nucleotides match TRBD2. The J segment lost 6 bases and the V segment lost 3 bases, leaving 7 bases of the junction unmatched. The CDR3 runs to 15 residues. In germline, CDR1 is DFQATT, CDR2 SNEGSKA (reference sequence). CDR3 loop: CSASVTSGGVDTQYF. CDR3 bases: TGCAGTGCTAGTGTGACTAGCGGGGGTGTGGATACGCAGTATTTT.

The J gene is TRBJ1-2, the V gene TRBV7-3; 7 bases agree with TRBD1. CDR3 size: 13 residues. Germline assignment: CDR1 SGHTA and CDR2 FQGTGA. The V gene end was trimmed by 5 bases and the J gene end by 1 base; junction bases not matched to a gene: 1. In nucleotides, the CDR3 is TGTGCCAGCAGCCGGGACAGTAACTATGGCTACACCTTC. Residues: CASSRDSNYGYTF.